This entry lists 27 T cell receptor beta chains sequenced from one sample in a study of T cell repertoires in cytomegalovirus infection. Antigens for these TCRs are unknown. TCRdb re-called the reads with MiXCR, one entry per CDR3 protein. The table lists some 920,000 distinct CDR3 sequences, around a third of them singletons. The specimen was cultured CD8+ T cells from PBMCs, collected from culture after CMV antigen stimulation. The receptor set was obtained from a human donor in good health (CMV status not recorded). Some clones in this sample may be carry-over from other donors' samples.

The chain carries TRBV7-8 and TRBJ1-2, with D unclear. Per germline, CDR1 SGHVS and CDR2 FQNEAQ. The ends were cut back, 1 base at V and 7 bases at J, with 13 bases in the middle. This CDR3 has 14 residues. Written as DNA, the CDR3 is TGTGCCAGCAGCTTAGGTCCGGGAATAGGTGGCTACACCTTC. This translates into CASSLGPGIGGYTF.

The genes are TRBV3-1 and TRBJ1-2; D not resolved. CDR3 size: 15 residues. V lost 0 bases, J lost 2 bases, and 10 bases lay in between. CDR1 is LGHDT, CDR2 YNNKEL, per germline (reference sequence). DNA of the CDR3: TGTGCCAGCAGCCAAGATGAGCTGAGGAACTATGGCTACACCTTC. This encodes CASSQDELRNYGYTF.

This clonotype came up a few times. The chain has TRBV4-1 and TRBJ2-1; a weak D match, TRBD2 (5 bases). CDR1 MGHRA and CDR2 YSYEKL come from the germline V gene. V shed 1 base and J shed 8 bases, with 15 bases lying between them. The CDR3 extends over 15 amino acids. CDR3: CASSQVSRGDDEQFF. The CDR3 DNA reads as TGCGCCAGCAGCCAAGTCAGCCGGGGAGACGATGAGCAGTTCTTC.

This clonotype was found a few times. The chain carries TRBV12-3 or TRBV12-4 and TRBJ2-5, with 10 bases that match TRBD1. The CDR3 sequence is 14 residues long. With V trimmed by 6 bases and J by 5 bases, 6 bases remained unmatched. CDR3 coding DNA: TGTGCCAGCAGAGACAGGGGGCAGTATGAGACCCAGTACTTC. It specifies CASRDRGQYETQYF.

This sequence joins TRBV19 and TRBJ2-1, with unresolved D. The CDR3 loop spans 15 amino acids. CDR1 is LNHDA and CDR2 is SQIVND in the germline V gene (reference sequence). V lost 3 bases to trimming and J lost 0 bases, with 9 bases between them. CDR3 amino acids: CASSMIGSSYNEQFF. The CDR3 DNA follows: TGTGCCAGTAGTATGATCGGGTCCTCCTACAATGAGCAGTTCTTC.

The J gene is TRBJ2-1, the V gene TRBV28, with 11 bases lining up with TRBD1. J gave up 3 bases and V 6 bases, and 7 bases lay outside the gene matches. There are 16 residues in the CDR3. Germline V lookup: CDR1 MDHEN, CDR2 SYDVKM. The CDR3 sequence is CASRAGQGVSYNEQFF. In nucleotides, the CDR3 is TGTGCCAGCAGAGCGGGACAGGGGGTTAGCTACAATGAGCAGTTCTTC.

The J gene is TRBJ1-2, the V gene TRBV20-1, with D tentatively TRBD1 (5 bases). Between the trimmed V and J ends, which lost 3 bases and 2 bases, there was a span of 22 bases. CDR3 size: 17 residues. The germline gives CDR1 DFQATT, CDR2 SNEGSKA (reference sequence). CDR3 nucleotides: TGCAGTGCTAGCCCCAGGGAAAGTTTCCTATTAAACTATGGCTACACCTTC. It translates to CSASPRESFLLNYGYTF.

This clonotype showed up just a few times. The genes are TRBV7-9 and TRBJ2-2; D possibly corresponds to TRBD1 (5 bases). The CDR3 totals 16 residues. V lost 5 bases to trimming and J lost 0 bases, with 13 bases between them. In germline, CDR1 is SEHNR, CDR2 FQNEAQ (reference sequence). CDR3 residues: CASSQRRGSNTGELFF. The CDR3, as DNA: TGTGCCAGCAGCCAGAGAAGGGGTTCGAACACCGGGGAGCTGTTTTTT.

This clonotype was counted between two and nine times. The chain uses TRBV10-3 and TRBJ2-5, with 13 bases fitting TRBD2. Germline V gene sequence: CDR1 ENHRY, CDR2 SYGVKD. V dropped 8 bases and J dropped 3; count of bases not matched to a gene: 9. This CDR3 contains 16 residues. The CDR3 coding sequence is TGTGCCATCTCCGCGACTAGCGGGGGGCCTAAAGAGACCCAGTACTTC. Its protein product is CAISATSGGPKETQYF.

This chain uses TRBV6-5 with TRBJ2-3; D unclear. Between the trimmed V and J ends, which lost 3 bases and 2 bases, there was a span of 12 bases. The CDR3 runs to 15 residues. CDR1 is MNHEY, CDR2 SVGAGI, per germline. This CDR3 reads CASSYSHPHTDTQYF. The CDR3 coding sequence is TGTGCCAGCAGTTATTCACACCCTCACACAGATACGCAGTATTTT.

This clonotype was recorded a few times. The V call is TRBV27, the J call TRBJ2-5; TRBD2 matches at 12 bases. J gave up 5 bases and V 8 bases, and 9 bases lay outside the gene matches. The CDR3 covers 15 residues. Germline loops: CDR1 MNHEY, CDR2 SMNVEV (reference sequence). The CDR3: CASAASGGAGETQYF. Written as DNA, the CDR3 is TGTGCCAGCGCGGCTAGCGGGGGGGCCGGGGAGACCCAGTACTTC.

This chain links TRBV10-2 with TRBJ2-1, with a possible D match to TRBD1 (6 bases). This CDR3 comprises 14 residues. With 5 bases removed from V and 8 bases from J, the gap between germline ends came to 16 bases. Germline CDR1 WSHSY, CDR2 SAAADI. In nucleotides, the CDR3 is TGCGCCAGCAGTCCCCAGGGGATGGAAGATGAGCAGTTCTTC. Amino acid sequence: CASSPQGMEDEQFF.

The chain employs TRBV28 and TRBJ2-1, with D possibly matching TRBD1 (6 bases). Trimming stripped 4 bases from V and 2 bases from J, with 24 bases between. This CDR3 has 19 residues. Germline CDR1 reads MDHEN; CDR2 reads SYDVKM. CDR3 nucleotide sequence: TGTGCCAGCAGTTCACTACAGGGATTCCCCACCCCAACCTACAATGAGCAGTTCTTC. The encoded protein is CASSSLQGFPTPTYNEQFF.

This clonotype has just a few counts. The chain couples TRBV6-5 to TRBJ2-1; 7 bases fit TRBD2. Germline V gene lookup returns CDR1 MNHEY and CDR2 SVGAGI. The ends lost 2 bases at V and 6 bases at J; junction bases unmatched: 4. The CDR3 spans 14 residues. The CDR3 nucleotides read TGTGCCAGCAGTTACAGCGGGGCGGCCAATGAGCAGTTCTTC. Protein: CASSYSGAANEQFF.

The chain couples TRBV10-3 to TRBJ2-1, with D unresolved. The V and J ends lost 0 bases and 5 bases respectively, with 2 bases between them. This CDR3 has 12 amino acids. CDR1 is ENHRY and CDR2 is SYGVKD in the germline V gene. DNA for the CDR3: TGTGCCATCAGTGAGTCTAACAATGAGCAGTTCTTC. Translation gives CAISESNNEQFF.

To note about this clonotype: A much larger clone lies a single base off, so this may be a read error. The chain links TRBV7-6 to TRBJ2-1; 8 bases line up with TRBD1. V trimming: 5 bases; J trimming: 0 bases; junction bases outside the gene matches: 3. Germline V gene sequence: CDR1 SGHVS, CDR2 FNYEAQ. The CDR3 spans 15 residues. CDR3 protein: CASSQGQVSYNEQFF. The CDR3 DNA is TGTGCCAGCAGCCAGGGACAGGTCTCCTACAATGAGCAGTTCTTC.

The table lists this clonotype with a few counts. The V and J genes are TRBV2 and TRBJ2-1; 8 nucleotides line up with TRBD2. The CDR3 totals 15 residues. CDR1 is SNHLY and CDR2 is FYNNEI in the germline V gene. V was clipped by 3 bases and J by 2 bases; unmatched bases: 3. In nucleotides, the CDR3 is TGTGCCAGCAGTGACTTAGCGGGGACCTACAATGAGCAGTTCTTC. Protein: CASSDLAGTYNEQFF.

This clonotype was seen ten or more times. V is TRBV7-2 and J is TRBJ2-3; TRBD2 agrees at 8 bases. Per the germline V gene, CDR1 is SGHTA and CDR2 is FQGNSA. V lost 4 bases to trimming and J lost 5 bases; unmatched junction nucleotides: 14. CDR3 length: 17 residues. The CDR3 bases are TGTGCCAGCAGCTACTCCCGTACGGGGGGGCGGCGAGATACGCAGTATTTT. It yields the protein CASSYSRTGGRRDTQYF.

This chain links TRBV25-1 with TRBJ1-1, with D perhaps matching TRBD1 (5 bases). Between the trimmed V and J ends, which lost 1 base and 7 bases, there was a span of 10 bases. CDR1 and CDR2 (germline): MGHDK, SYGVNS. This CDR3 is 13 amino acids long. The DNA for the CDR3 is TGTGCCAGCAGTGAATTCTATCAGGGTGAAGCTTTCTTT. Protein product: CASSEFYQGEAFF.

A few counts support this clonotype. The chain is built from TRBV12-5 and TRBJ1-3, with D possibly being TRBD1 (5 bases). The CDR3 runs 14 residues. Trimming removed 5 bases from V and 0 bases from J, with 8 bases in between. Germline V lookup: CDR1 LGHNT, CDR2 FRNRAP. CDR3 protein: CASGIGGSGNTIYF. The CDR3 DNA sequence: TGTGCTAGTGGTATCGGGGGCTCTGGAAACACCATATATTTT.

This clonotype was detected only a few times. This chain connects TRBV7-6 to TRBJ1-1, with TRBD1 identical over 9 bases. J lost 1 base, V lost 5 bases, and 8 bases had no gene match. The CDR3 sequence is 16 residues long. Germline loops: CDR1 SGHVS, CDR2 FNYEAQ. Here the CDR3 reads CASSPTDRGRNTEAFF. In DNA, the CDR3 is TGTGCCAGCAGCCCAACCGACAGGGGGAGGAACACTGAAGCTTTCTTT.

This clonotype was detected only a few times. The CDR3 DNA reads TGTGCCAGCAGCTTAAGGGTTTCGACTCATAGCACAGATACGCAGTATTTT. Encoded protein: CASSLRVSTHSTDTQYF. The gene calls are TRBV7-8 and TRBJ2-3; no definite D call. The CDR3 totals 17 residues. V lost 2 bases and J lost 0, with 15 bases in between. CDR1 SGHVS and CDR2 FQNEAQ come from the germline V gene.

V usage is TRBV5-8 and J usage is TRBJ1-2; D not certain. CDR3 length: 13 residues. Germline CDR1 reads SGHTS; CDR2 reads YDEGEE. Trimming removed 0 bases at V and 7 bases at J, with 10 bases between. This CDR3 reads CASSLAYFSGYTF. The CDR3 DNA reads TGTGCCAGCAGCTTGGCGTACTTCAGTGGCTACACCTTC.

The sample holds a few counts of this clonotype. This chain joins TRBV6-6 and TRBJ2-5; 9 bases agree with TRBD2. V gave up 0 bases and J gave up 0 bases; unmatched junction bases: 5. The CDR3 runs 17 residues. Germline V gives CDR1 MNHNY, CDR2 SVGAGI (reference sequence). This chain's CDR3 is CASSYSWLAGNQETQYF. In nucleotides, the CDR3 is TGTGCCAGCAGTTACTCATGGCTAGCGGGGAACCAAGAGACCCAGTACTTC.

The V and J genes are TRBV2 and TRBJ1-1, with D maybe TRBD1 (6 bases). V lost 8 bases and J lost 5, with 18 bases in between. There are 14 residues in the CDR3. Looked up from germline, CDR1 is SNHLY and CDR2 is FYNNEI. CDR3: CASPDGADRTEAFF. CDR3 in DNA: TGTGCCAGCCCCGATGGGGCAGACAGGACTGAAGCTTTCTTT.

The chain links TRBV10-3 to TRBJ2-5; weak D call: TRBD1 (6 bases). The CDR3 has 14 residues. Germline V CDR1 and CDR2: ENHRY, SYGVKD. With 2 bases removed from V and 4 bases from J, the gap between germline ends came to 11 bases. The CDR3 loop is CAISETGLTETQYF. The CDR3 region has the DNA TGTGCCATCAGTGAGACAGGGTTGACAGAGACCCAGTACTTC.

V gene TRBV10-1 combines with J gene TRBJ1-5; no definite D call. The CDR3 is 12 amino acids. Germline V gene sequence: CDR1 WNHNN, CDR2 SYGVQD (reference sequence). V was trimmed by 7 bases and J by 3 bases, leaving 7 bases between them. Written as DNA, the CDR3 is TGCGCCAGCACGGGGATCAATCAGCCCCAGCATTTT. It specifies CASTGINQPQHF.